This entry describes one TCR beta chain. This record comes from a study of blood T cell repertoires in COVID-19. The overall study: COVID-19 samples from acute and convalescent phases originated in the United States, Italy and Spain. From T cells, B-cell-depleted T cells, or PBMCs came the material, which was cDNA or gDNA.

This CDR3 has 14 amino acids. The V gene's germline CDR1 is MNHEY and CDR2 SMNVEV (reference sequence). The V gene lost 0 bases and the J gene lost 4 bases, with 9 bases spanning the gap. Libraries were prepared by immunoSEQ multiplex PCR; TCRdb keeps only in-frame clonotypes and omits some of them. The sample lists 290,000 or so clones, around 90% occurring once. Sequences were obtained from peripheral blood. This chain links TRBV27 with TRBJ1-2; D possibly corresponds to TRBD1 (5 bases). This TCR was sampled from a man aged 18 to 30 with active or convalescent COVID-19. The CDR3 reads CASSLSPQGYGYTF. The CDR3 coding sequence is TGTGCCAGCAGTTTATCCCCCCAGGGCTATGGCTACACCTTC.